Presented here are 16 T cell receptor beta chains from one specimen sequenced in a study of CD8 T cells in ankylosing spondylitis. Which antigens these TCRs recognize remains unknown. TCRdb re-derived calls from the 5' RACE reads in MiXCR, one entry per CDR3 protein. The data contain hundreds of thousands of distinct CDR3 sequences, over 9.5% of them singletons. Findings and caveats of the study: Within ankylosing spondylitis blood, a TCR beta motif made up of several highly homologous variants appeared to be characteristic.

The specimen was blood, either unsorted or a sorted T cell fraction (not recorded which). The source of these receptors is a male donor with ankylosing spondylitis.

This clonotype was counted only a few times. This rearrangement joins TRBV12-3 or TRBV12-4 to TRBJ2-5; possibly TRBD2 for D (5 bases). V lost 5 bases to trimming and J lost 5 bases, with 15 bases between them. CDR3 length: 14 residues. CDR3: CASSTSGRLETQYF. The CDR3, as DNA: TGTGCCAGCAGTACGAGCGGTCGACTGGAGACCCAGTACTTC.

This chain uses TRBV14 with TRBJ1-5; D might be TRBD1 (5 bases). The CDR3 contains 13 residues. Trimming cost V 6 bases and J 7 bases, with 13 bases left between them. CDR1 is SGHDN and CDR2 is FVKESK in the germline V gene. For the CDR3, the DNA is TGTGCCAGCAGTCGACAGTTTGGGCAGCCCCAGCATTTT. It specifies CASSRQFGQPQHF.

Only a few counts were recorded for this clonotype. CDR3 protein: CSAGKDSTYEQYF. Here the CDR3 DNA reads TGCAGTGCTGGAAAGGACAGCACCTACGAGCAGTACTTC. The V call is TRBV20-1, the J call TRBJ2-7; perhaps TRBD1 as D (6 bases). The CDR3 loop spans 13 amino acids. V lost 5 bases to trimming and J lost 2 bases, with 13 bases between them. Germline V lookup: CDR1 DFQATT, CDR2 SNEGSKA (reference sequence).

The rearrangement links TRBV20-1 to TRBJ2-1; D unresolved. CDR3 size: 14 residues. Germline assignment: CDR1 DFQATT and CDR2 SNEGSKA (reference sequence). Trimming removed 2 bases from V and 3 bases from J, with 11 bases in between. CDR3 nucleotide sequence: TGCAGTGCTAGATCACGTTCGGGCTACAATGAGCAGTTCTTC. It codes for CSARSRSGYNEQFF.

This clonotype was counted between two and nine times. A read error may be the cause here, since a much bigger clone is one base away. This chain joins TRBV6-5 and TRBJ1-1; D might be TRBD1 (6 bases). The V gene's germline CDR1 is MNHEY and CDR2 SVGAGI. The CDR3 length is 15 residues. The CDR3, as DNA: TGTGTCAGCAGTTTCAGGGGTAGCGAGAACACTGAAGCTTTCTTT. Translated, it gives CVSSFRGSENTEAFF.

The chain uses TRBV10-2 and TRBJ2-5; 7 nucleotides align to TRBD2. Germline CDR1 and CDR2: WSHSY and SAAADI. The CDR3 covers 15 residues. V was pared by 6 bases and J by 3 bases, with 10 bases of the junction left unmatched. CDR3 DNA: TGCGCCAGCAGGCGACCGGGACTACCCGAAGAGACCCAGTACTTC. Residues: CASRRPGLPEETQYF.

This clonotype has only a few counts. The chain combines TRBV20-1 with TRBJ2-7; D remains unclear. The germline gives CDR1 DFQATT, CDR2 SNEGSKA (reference sequence). The CDR3 runs to 14 residues. Trimming left V 8 bases short and J 2 bases short, with 19 bases between. CDR3 in amino acids: CSTARTSPPYEQYF. The CDR3 DNA follows: TGCAGTACAGCCAGGACCAGCCCACCCTACGAGCAGTACTTC.

By sample fraction, this clonotype is medium-sized. The chain carries TRBV5-1 and TRBJ1-1; 8 positions match TRBD1. After removal of 3 bases from V and 0 bases from J, the junction contained 1 base not matched to a gene. Germline V gives CDR1 SGHRS, CDR2 YFSETQ. CDR3 length equals 14 residues. DNA of the CDR3: TGCGCCAGCAGCTGGACAGGGATGAACACTGAAGCTTTCTTT. It specifies CASSWTGMNTEAFF.

This chain joins TRBV20-1 and TRBJ1-6; D is unclear. Trimming left V 8 bases short and J 9 bases short, with 17 bases between. CDR3 length: 13 amino acids. Germline-derived CDR1 and CDR2 are DFQATT and SNEGSKA (reference sequence). In DNA form, the CDR3 reads TGCAGTCCCACTCAGACGGTGGGTTCACCCCTCCACTTT. Its translation: CSPTQTVGSPLHF.

This clonotype turned up a few times. The chain is built from TRBV12-3 or TRBV12-4 and TRBJ2-5; the match to TRBD1 covers 8 bases. V gave up 8 bases and J gave up 6 bases; unmatched junction bases: 11. This CDR3 has 14 residues. CDR3 nucleotides: TGTGCCAGCGGGGTGACAGGGGCCGGGAAGACCCAGTACTTC. The encoded protein is CASGVTGAGKTQYF.

This chain connects TRBV20-1 to TRBJ2-7, with D perhaps assigned TRBD1 or TRBD2 (5 bases each). CDR1 and CDR2 (germline): DFQATT, SNEGSKA (reference sequence). The CDR3 loop spans 14 amino acids. Between the trimmed V and J ends, which lost 2 bases and 4 bases, there was a span of 15 bases. The CDR3 DNA reads TGCAGTGCTAGATCTCGTAGGGGAGTTTACGAGCAGTACTTC. Its protein product is CSARSRRGVYEQYF.

The sample holds many counts of this clonotype. The chain joins TRBV10-3 to TRBJ1-2; D unclear. This CDR3 has 14 residues. The V gene lost 5 bases and the J gene lost 2 bases, with 12 bases spanning the gap. The germline gives CDR1 ENHRY, CDR2 SYGVKD. The CDR3 bases are TGTGCCATCAGTTTCAGGTTGACCAACTATGGCTACACCTTC. As protein: CAISFRLTNYGYTF.

The sample holds a few counts of this clonotype. The chain combines TRBV2 with TRBJ1-5, with 7 bases matching TRBD1. The CDR3 has 13 amino acids. Germline V gene lookup returns CDR1 SNHLY and CDR2 FYNNEI. V lost 6 bases, J lost 5 bases, and 4 bases stayed unmatched. CDR3 sequence reads: CASRIDRDQPQHF. CDR3 DNA sequence: TGTGCCAGCAGGATCGACAGGGATCAGCCCCAGCATTTT.

The sample holds a few counts of this clonotype. This chain uses TRBV9 with TRBJ1-1, with a weak D call TRBD1 (5 bases). The CDR3 sequence is 16 residues long. CDR1 and CDR2 (germline): SGDLS, YYNGEE. Trimming stripped 4 bases from V and 1 base from J, with 17 bases between. The chain's CDR3 is CASSPGIGEGNTEAFF. In DNA, the CDR3 is TGTGCCAGCAGCCCGGGGATAGGGGAGGGGAACACTGAAGCTTTCTTT.

J is TRBJ1-2 and V is TRBV4-2; D not certain. The CDR3 runs 15 residues. Germline V CDR1 and CDR2: LGHNA, YNFKEQ. V shed 4 bases and J shed 2 bases, with 14 bases lying between them. CDR3 residues: CASSPEAQPNYGYTF. In DNA form, the CDR3 reads TGTGCCAGCAGCCCAGAAGCCCAGCCGAACTATGGCTACACCTTC.

This clonotype has only a few counts. The chain joins TRBV25-1 to TRBJ2-5, with 12 bases fitting TRBD2. The V gene end was trimmed by 1 base and the J gene end by 3 bases; junction bases not matched to a gene: 3. The length of the CDR3 is 16 residues. The germline gives CDR1 MGHDK, CDR2 SYGVNS. For the CDR3, the DNA is TGTGCCAGCAGTGAATTCGGACTAGCGGGGAAAGAGACCCAGTACTTC. Amino acids: CASSEFGLAGKETQYF.